This TCR beta chain was sequenced for a study of graft-versus-host responses after intestinal transplantation. Sequencing used immunoSEQ multiplex PCR; TCRdb keeps in-frame clones, though not all of them. Of about 120,000 clones listed, around 93% are singletons. V gave up 7 bases and J gave up 2 bases; unmatched junction bases: 7. The CDR3 has 14 amino acids. Details on this clone: Its antigen is unidentified.

Study-level points and caveats: Recipient-marrow GvH clones were detected, some having first appeared in ileum or blood.

The sample consisted of unstimulated CD8+ T cells sorted from spleen or lymph node cells, taken before intestinal transplant. This TCR was sampled from a human donor who received an intestinal transplant. V usage is TRBV23-1 and J usage is TRBJ2-7; TRBD1 aligns across 8 bases. TRBV23-1 is identified as an open reading frame with a role that is uncertain. CDR3 region: CASTRDRSTYEQYF. The CDR3, as DNA: TGCGCCAGCACCCGGGACAGGTCCACCTACGAGCAGTACTTC.